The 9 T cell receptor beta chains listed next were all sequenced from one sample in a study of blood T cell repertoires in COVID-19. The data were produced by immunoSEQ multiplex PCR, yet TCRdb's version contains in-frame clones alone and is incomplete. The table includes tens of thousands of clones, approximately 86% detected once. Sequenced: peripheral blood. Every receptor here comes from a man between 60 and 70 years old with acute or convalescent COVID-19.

The CDR3 DNA reads as TGTGCCAGCAGTGACCGGGGACAGGGGTTCCCCGGGGAGCTGTTTTTT. Translation gives CASSDRGQGFPGELFF. The chain joins TRBV6-4 to TRBJ2-2; 10 bases map to TRBD1. The CDR3 covers 16 residues. V was pared by 2 bases and J by 6 bases, with 6 bases of the junction left unmatched. CDR1 and CDR2 (germline): MRHNA, SNTAGT.

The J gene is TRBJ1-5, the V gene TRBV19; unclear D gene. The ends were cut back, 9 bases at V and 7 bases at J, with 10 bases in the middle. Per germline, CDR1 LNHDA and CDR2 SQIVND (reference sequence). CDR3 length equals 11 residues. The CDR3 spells CASGTHQPQHF. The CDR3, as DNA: TGTGCCAGCGGTACCCACCAGCCCCAGCATTTT.

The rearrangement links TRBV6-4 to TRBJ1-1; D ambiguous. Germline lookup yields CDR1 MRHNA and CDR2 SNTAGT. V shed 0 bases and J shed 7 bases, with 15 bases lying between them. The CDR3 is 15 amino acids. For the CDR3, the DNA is TGTGCCAGCAGTGACTCGAGTCACCGGGGAGTTGAAGCTTTCTTT. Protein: CASSDSSHRGVEAFF.

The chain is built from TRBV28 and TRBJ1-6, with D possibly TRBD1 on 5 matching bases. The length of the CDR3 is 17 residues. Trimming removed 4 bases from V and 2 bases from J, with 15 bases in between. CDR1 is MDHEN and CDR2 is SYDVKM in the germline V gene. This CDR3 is CASSSGAGLTYNSPLHF. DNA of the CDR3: TGTGCCAGCAGTTCCGGAGCGGGGCTGACCTATAATTCACCCCTCCACTTT.

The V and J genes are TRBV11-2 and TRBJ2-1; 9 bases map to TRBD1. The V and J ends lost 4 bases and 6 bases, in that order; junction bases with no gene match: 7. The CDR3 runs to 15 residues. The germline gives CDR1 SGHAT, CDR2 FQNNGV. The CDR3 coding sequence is TGTGCCAGCAGCTCTGACAGGGGGATCGCCAATGAGCAGTTCTTC. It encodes CASSSDRGIANEQFF.

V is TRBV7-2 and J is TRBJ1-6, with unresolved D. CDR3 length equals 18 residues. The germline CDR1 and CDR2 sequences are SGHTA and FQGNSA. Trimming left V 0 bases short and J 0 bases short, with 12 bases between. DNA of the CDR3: TGTGCCAGCAGCTTAGCAATATCTGTCAGCTCCTATAATTCACCCCTCCACTTT. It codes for CASSLAISVSSYNSPLHF.

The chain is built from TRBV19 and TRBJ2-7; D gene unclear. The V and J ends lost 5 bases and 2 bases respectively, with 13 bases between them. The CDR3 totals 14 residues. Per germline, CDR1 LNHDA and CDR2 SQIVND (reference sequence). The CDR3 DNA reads TGTGCCAGTAGTCGTCTCAAGACTCCCTACGAGCAGTACTTC. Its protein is CASSRLKTPYEQYF.

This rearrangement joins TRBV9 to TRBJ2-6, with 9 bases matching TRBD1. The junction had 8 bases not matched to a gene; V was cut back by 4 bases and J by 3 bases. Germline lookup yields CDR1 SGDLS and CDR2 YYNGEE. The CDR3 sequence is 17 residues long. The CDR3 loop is CASSTTGGTIGANVLTF. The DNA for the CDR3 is TGTGCCAGCAGCACCACAGGGGGCACTATTGGGGCCAACGTCCTGACTTTC.

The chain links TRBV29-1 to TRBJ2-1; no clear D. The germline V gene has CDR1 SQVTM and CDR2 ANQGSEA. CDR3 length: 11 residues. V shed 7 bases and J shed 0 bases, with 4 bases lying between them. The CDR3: CSGYSYNEQFF. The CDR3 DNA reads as TGCAGCGGCTACTCCTACAATGAGCAGTTCTTC.